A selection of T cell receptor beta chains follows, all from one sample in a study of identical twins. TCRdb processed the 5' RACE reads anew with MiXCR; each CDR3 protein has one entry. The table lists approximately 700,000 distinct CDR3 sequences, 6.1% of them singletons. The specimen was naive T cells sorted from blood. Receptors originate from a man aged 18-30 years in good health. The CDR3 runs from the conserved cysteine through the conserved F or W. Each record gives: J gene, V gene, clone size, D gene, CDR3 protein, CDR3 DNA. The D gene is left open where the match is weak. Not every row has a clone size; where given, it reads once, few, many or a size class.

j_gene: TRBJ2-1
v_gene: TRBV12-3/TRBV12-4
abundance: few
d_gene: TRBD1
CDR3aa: CASSLGTGQYNEQFF
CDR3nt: TGTGCCAGCAGTTTAGGGACAGGACAGTACAATGAGCAGTTCTTC

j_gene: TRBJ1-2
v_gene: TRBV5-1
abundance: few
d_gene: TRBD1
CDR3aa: CASSLGGQDNGYTF
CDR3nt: TGCGCCAGCAGCTTGGGGGGACAGGATAATGGCTACACCTTC

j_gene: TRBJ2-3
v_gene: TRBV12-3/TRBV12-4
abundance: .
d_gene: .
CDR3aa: CASSWDHTQYF
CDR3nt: TGTGCCAGCAGTTGGGACCATACGCAGTATTTT

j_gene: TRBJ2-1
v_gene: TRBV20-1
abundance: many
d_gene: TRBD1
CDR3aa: CSARDLRGLTDEQFF
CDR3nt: TGCAGTGCTAGAGATCTGAGGGGGCTCACGGATGAGCAGTTCTTC

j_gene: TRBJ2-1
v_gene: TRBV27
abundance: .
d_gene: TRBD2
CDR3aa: CASSLSLAGSYNEQFF
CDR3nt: TGTGCCAGCAGTTTATCGCTAGCGGGGTCCTACAATGAGCAGTTCTTC

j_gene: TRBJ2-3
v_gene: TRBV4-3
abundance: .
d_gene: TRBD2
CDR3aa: CASSQDWTSGSQGTQYF
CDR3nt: TGCGCCAGCAGCCAAGATTGGACTAGCGGGAGCCAGGGCACGCAGTATTTT

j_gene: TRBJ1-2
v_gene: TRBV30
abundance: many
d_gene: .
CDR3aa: CAWSRRDPTNYGYTF
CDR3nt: TGTGCCTGGAGTCGACGGGACCCGACCAACTATGGCTACACCTTC

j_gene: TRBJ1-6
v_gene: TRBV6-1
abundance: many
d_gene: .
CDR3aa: CASSQQGYNSPLHF
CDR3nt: TGTGCCAGCAGTCAACAGGGTTATAATTCACCCCTCCACTTT

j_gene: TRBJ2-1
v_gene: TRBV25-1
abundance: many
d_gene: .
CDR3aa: CASSAQGYNEQFF
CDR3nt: TGTGCCAGCAGTGCCCAGGGGTACAATGAGCAGTTCTTC

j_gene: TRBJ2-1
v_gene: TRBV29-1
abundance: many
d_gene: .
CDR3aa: CSVDAGDISYNEQFF
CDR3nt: TGCAGCGTTGATGCAGGTGACATCTCCTACAATGAGCAGTTCTTC

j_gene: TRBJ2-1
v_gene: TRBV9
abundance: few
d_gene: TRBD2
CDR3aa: CASSVGLALGNEQFF
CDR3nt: TGTGCCAGCAGCGTAGGACTAGCGCTGGGGAATGAGCAGTTCTTC

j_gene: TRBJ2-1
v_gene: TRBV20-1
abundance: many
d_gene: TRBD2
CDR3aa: CSARGSGSYEQFF
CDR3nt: TGCAGTGCGAGGGGGAGCGGGAGTTATGAGCAGTTCTTC

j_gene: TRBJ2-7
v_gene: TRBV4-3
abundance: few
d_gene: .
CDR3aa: CASSQDIGYEQYF
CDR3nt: TGCGCCAGCAGCCAAGATATAGGCTACGAGCAGTACTTC

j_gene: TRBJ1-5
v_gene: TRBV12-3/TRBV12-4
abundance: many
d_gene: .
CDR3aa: CASSGGGYGPQHF
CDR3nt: TGTGCCAGCAGCGGGGGGGGGTATGGGCCCCAGCATTTT

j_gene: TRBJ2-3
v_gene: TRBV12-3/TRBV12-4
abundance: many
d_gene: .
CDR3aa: CASRLQWHTQYF
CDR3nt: TGTGCCAGCAGACTACAGTGGCATACGCAGTATTTT

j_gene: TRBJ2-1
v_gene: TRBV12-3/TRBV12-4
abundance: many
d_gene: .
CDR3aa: CASSPRLGRYNEQFF
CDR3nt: TGTGCCAGCAGTCCCCGACTAGGGCGTTACAATGAGCAGTTCTTC

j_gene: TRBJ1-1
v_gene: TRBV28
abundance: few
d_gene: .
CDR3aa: CASSLYQRNTEAFF
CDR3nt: TGTGCCAGCAGTTTATATCAGAGGAACACTGAAGCTTTCTTT

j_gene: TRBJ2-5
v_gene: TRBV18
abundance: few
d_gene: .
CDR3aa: CASSPRFTGEIGTQYF
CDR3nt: TGTGCCAGCTCACCACGATTTACCGGGGAGATAGGGACCCAGTACTTC

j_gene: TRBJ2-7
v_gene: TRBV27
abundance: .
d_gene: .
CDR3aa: CASSPLAEPSYEQYF
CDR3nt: TGTGCCAGCAGTCCCTTAGCGGAGCCTTCGTACGAGCAGTACTTC

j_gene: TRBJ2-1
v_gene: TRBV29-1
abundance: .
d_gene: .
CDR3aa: CSVHSGTPSYNEQFF
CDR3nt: TGCAGCGTACACTCCGGGACACCTTCCTACAATGAGCAGTTCTTC

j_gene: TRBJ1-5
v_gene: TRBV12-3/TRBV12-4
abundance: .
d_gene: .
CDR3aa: CASSLQHSNQPQHF
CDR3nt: TGTGCCAGCAGTTTGCAGCATAGCAATCAGCCCCAGCATTTT

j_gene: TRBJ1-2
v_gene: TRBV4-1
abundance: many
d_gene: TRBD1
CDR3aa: CASSQQRDRGNNYGYTF
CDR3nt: TGCGCCAGCAGCCAACAGCGGGACAGGGGGAATAACTATGGCTACACCTTC

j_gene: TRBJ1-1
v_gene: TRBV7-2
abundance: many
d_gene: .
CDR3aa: CASSFTRVANTEAFF
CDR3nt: TGTGCCAGCAGCTTTACGAGGGTGGCGAACACTGAAGCTTTCTTT

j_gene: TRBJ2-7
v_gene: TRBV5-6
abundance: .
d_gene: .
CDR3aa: CASSLRQRWGKEQYF
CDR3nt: TGTGCCAGCAGCTTGAGGCAGCGCTGGGGGAAGGAGCAGTACTTC

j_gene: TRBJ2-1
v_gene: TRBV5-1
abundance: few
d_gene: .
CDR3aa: CASSAERQQFF
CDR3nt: TGCGCCAGCAGCGCGGAGCGTCAGCAGTTCTTC

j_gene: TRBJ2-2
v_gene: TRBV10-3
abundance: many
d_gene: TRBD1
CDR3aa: CAISDDRANGELFF
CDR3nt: TGTGCCATCAGTGATGACAGGGCGAACGGGGAGCTGTTTTTT

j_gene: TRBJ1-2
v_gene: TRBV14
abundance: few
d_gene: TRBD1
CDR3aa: CASSQEQGGGYTF
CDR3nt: TGTGCCAGCAGCCAAGAACAGGGGGGTGGCTACACCTTC

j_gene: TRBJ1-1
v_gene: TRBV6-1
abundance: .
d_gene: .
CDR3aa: CASSEVRMNTEAFF
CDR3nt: TGTGCCAGCAGTGAAGTCAGGATGAACACTGAAGCTTTCTTT

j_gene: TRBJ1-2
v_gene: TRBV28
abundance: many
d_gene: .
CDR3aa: CASRLGGAFWGYTF
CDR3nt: TGTGCCAGCAGACTGGGTGGGGCCTTTTGGGGCTACACCTTC

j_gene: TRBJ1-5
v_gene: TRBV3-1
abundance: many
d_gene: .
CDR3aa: CASSRGRNQPQHF
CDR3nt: TGTGCCAGCAGCCGGGGGAGGAATCAGCCCCAGCATTTT

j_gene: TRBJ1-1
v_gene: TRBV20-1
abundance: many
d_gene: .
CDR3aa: CSALGQLNTEAFF
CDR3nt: TGCAGTGCTCTTGGACAGCTGAACACTGAAGCTTTCTTT

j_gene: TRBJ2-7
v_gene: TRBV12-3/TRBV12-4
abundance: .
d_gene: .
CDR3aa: CASSIGLRRGAGMENEQYF
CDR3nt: TGTGCCAGCAGTATAGGACTTAGACGAGGGGCGGGTATGGAGAACGAGCAGTACTTC

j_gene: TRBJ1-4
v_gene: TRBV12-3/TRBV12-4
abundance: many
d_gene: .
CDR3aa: CASSRPLSATNEKLFF
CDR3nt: TGTGCCAGCAGTCGCCCATTGAGTGCAACTAATGAAAAACTGTTTTTT

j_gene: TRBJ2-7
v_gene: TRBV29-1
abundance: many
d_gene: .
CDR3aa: CSVRSASGYEQYF
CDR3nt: TGCAGCGTGAGATCGGCCTCGGGTTACGAGCAGTACTTC

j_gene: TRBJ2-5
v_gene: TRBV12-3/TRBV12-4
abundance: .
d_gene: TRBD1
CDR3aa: CASSLDEGATQYF
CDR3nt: TGTGCCAGCAGTTTAGATGAGGGGGCGACCCAGTACTTC

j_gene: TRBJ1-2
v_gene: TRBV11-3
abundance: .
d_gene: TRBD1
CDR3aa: CASSLGTGHYGYTF
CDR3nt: TGTGCCAGCAGCTTGGGGACAGGGCACTACGGCTACACCTTC

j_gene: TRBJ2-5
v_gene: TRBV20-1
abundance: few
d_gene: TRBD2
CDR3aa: CSAPKLAGGPETQYF
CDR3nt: TGCAGTGCACCGAAACTAGCGGGAGGGCCCGAGACCCAGTACTTC

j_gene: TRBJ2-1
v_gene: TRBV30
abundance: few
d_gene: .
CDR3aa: CAWSTGDNEQFF
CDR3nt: TGTGCCTGGAGTACCGGAGACAATGAGCAGTTCTTC

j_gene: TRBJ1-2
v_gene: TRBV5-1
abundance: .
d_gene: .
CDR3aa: CASSAHEDYGYTF
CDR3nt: TGCGCCAGCAGCGCCCATGAAGACTATGGCTACACCTTC

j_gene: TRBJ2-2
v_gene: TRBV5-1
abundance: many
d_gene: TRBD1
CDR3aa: CASRDRTGRTGELFF
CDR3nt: TGCGCCAGCCGAGACCGGACAGGGAGGACCGGGGAGCTGTTTTTT

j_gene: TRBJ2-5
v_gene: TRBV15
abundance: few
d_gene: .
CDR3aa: CATSRGDGTFKETQYF
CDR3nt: TGTGCCACCAGCAGGGGGGACGGGACTTTTAAAGAGACCCAGTACTTC